The rows below give T cell receptor beta chains drawn from one sample of a study of CD4 T cell repertoires in COVID-19. Assay: immunoSEQ multiplex PCR; the TCRdb copy retains only in-frame clones and omits some. The data show fewer than 100,000 clones, under 90% seen once. The sample was CD4+ T cells from peripheral blood, taken after recovery from COVID-19. All receptors come from a human donor who had COVID-19. Both conserved end residues are part of each CDR3.

v_gene: TRBV28; j_gene: TRBJ1-5; CDR3aa: CASSLQGFQPQHF
v_gene: TRBV19; j_gene: TRBJ2-7; CDR3aa: CASSMYQTGSGYEQYF
v_gene: TRBV13; j_gene: TRBJ1-3; CDR3aa: CASSYSPGYTIYF
v_gene: TRBV6-5; j_gene: TRBJ1-5; CDR3aa: CASQTGGGGNQPQHF
v_gene: TRBV12-5; j_gene: TRBJ2-2; CDR3aa: CASGLLPGGTGELFF
v_gene: TRBV18; j_gene: TRBJ1-2; CDR3aa: CASSPPTGQVGGYTF
v_gene: TRBV7-9; j_gene: TRBJ1-4; CDR3aa: CASSLWSGVGNEKLFF
v_gene: TRBV7-9; j_gene: TRBJ2-2; CDR3aa: CASTTGSGELFF
v_gene: TRBV6-5; j_gene: TRBJ2-3; CDR3aa: CASIRGSPWIDTQYF
v_gene: TRBV11-3; j_gene: TRBJ2-5; CDR3aa: CASSARTGDQETQYF
v_gene: TRBV30; j_gene: TRBJ1-1; CDR3aa: CAWSTIEAFF
v_gene: TRBV6-6; j_gene: TRBJ2-7; CDR3aa: CASSFGTGVDEQYF
v_gene: TRBV2; j_gene: TRBJ1-5; CDR3aa: CASSATGPQHF
v_gene: TRBV29-1; j_gene: TRBJ2-1; CDR3aa: CSVDSTGGGEQFF
v_gene: TRBV5-1; j_gene: TRBJ2-7; CDR3aa: CASSSGTETYEQYF
v_gene: TRBV19; j_gene: TRBJ1-1; CDR3aa: CASSIPGTNTEAFF
v_gene: TRBV19; j_gene: TRBJ1-6; CDR3aa: CASQGQGSSSPLHF
v_gene: TRBV7-8; j_gene: TRBJ1-6; CDR3aa: CASSPTGSHSPLHF
v_gene: TRBV4-2; j_gene: TRBJ2-3; CDR3aa: CASSQELTGTSDGTDTQYF
v_gene: TRBV11-2; j_gene: TRBJ1-2; CDR3aa: CASSLVRINYGYTF
v_gene: TRBV27; j_gene: TRBJ2-7; CDR3aa: CASTSPGSEQYF
v_gene: TRBV9; j_gene: TRBJ2-1; CDR3aa: CASSEGGRSYNEQFF
v_gene: TRBV5-5; j_gene: TRBJ1-1; CDR3aa: CASSLSLGQLNTEAFF
v_gene: TRBV7-9; j_gene: TRBJ1-2; CDR3aa: CASSPGLLEGYTF
v_gene: TRBV11-1; j_gene: TRBJ1-1; CDR3aa: CASSPQGVRAFF
v_gene: TRBV5-1; j_gene: TRBJ1-1; CDR3aa: CASSLEGRTEAFF
v_gene: TRBV24-1; j_gene: TRBJ2-2; CDR3aa: CATSVLQTGELFF
v_gene: TRBV14; j_gene: TRBJ2-2; CDR3aa: CASSQDPFGELFF
v_gene: TRBV6-5; j_gene: TRBJ2-3; CDR3aa: CASGPSTDTQYF
v_gene: TRBV28; j_gene: TRBJ2-3; CDR3aa: CASSLTGTSGRQYF
v_gene: TRBV27; j_gene: TRBJ1-6; CDR3aa: CASSPDRGKNSPLHF
v_gene: TRBV3-1/TRBV3-2; j_gene: TRBJ2-2; CDR3aa: CASSLRRAGETGELFF
v_gene: TRBV18; j_gene: TRBJ1-3; CDR3aa: CASSPPGKGARGENTIYF